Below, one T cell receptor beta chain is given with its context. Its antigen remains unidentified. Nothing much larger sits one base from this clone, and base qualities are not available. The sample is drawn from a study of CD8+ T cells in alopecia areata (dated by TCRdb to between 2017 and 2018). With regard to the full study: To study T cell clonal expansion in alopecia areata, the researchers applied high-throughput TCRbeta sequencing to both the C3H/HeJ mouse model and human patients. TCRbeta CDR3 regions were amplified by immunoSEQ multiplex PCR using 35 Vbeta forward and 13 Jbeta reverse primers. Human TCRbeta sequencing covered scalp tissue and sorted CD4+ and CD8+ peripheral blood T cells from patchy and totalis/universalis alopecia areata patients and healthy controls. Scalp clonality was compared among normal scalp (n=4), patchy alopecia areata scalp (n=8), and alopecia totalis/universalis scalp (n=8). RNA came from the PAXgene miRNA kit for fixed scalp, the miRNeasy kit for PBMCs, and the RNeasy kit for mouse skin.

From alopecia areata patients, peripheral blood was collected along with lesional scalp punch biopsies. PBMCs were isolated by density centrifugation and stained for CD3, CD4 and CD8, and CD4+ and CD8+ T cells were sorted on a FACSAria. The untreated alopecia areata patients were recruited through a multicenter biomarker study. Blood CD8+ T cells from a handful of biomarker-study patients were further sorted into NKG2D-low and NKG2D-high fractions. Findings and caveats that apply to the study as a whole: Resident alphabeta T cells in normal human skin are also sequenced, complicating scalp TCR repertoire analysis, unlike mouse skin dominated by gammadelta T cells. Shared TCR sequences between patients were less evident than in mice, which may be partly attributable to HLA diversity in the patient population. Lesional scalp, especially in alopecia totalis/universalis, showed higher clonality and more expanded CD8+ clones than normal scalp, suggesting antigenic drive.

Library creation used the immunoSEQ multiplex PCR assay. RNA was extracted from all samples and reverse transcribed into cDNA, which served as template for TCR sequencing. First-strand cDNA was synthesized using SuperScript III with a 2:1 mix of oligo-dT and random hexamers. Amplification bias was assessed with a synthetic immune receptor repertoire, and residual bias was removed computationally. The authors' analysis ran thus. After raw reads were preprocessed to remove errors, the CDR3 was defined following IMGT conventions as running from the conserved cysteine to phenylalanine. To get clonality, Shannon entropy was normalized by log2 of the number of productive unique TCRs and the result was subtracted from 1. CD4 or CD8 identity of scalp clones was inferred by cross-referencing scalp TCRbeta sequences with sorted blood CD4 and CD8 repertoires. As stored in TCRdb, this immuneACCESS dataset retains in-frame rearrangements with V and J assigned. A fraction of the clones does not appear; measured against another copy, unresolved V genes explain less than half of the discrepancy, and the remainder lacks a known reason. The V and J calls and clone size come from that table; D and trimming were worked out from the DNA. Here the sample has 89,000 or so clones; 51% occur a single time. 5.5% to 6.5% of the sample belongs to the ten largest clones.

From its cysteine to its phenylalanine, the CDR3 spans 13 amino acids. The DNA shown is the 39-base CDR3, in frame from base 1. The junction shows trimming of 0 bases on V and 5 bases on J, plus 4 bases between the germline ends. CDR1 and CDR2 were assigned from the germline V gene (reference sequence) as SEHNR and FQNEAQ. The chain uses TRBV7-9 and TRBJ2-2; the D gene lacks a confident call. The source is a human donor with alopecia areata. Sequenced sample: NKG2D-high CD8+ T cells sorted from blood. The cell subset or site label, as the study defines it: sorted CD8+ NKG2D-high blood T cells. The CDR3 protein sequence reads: CASSLALTGELFF. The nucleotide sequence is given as TGTGCCAGCAGCTTAGCGCTGACCGGGGAGCTGTTTTTT. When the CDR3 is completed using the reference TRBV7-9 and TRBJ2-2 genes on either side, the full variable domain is DTGVSQNPRHKITKRGQNVTFRCDPISEHNRLYWYRQTLGQGPEFLTYFQNEAQLEKSRLLSDRFSAERPKGSFSTLEIQRTEQGDSAMYLCASSLALTGELFFGEGSRLTVL.